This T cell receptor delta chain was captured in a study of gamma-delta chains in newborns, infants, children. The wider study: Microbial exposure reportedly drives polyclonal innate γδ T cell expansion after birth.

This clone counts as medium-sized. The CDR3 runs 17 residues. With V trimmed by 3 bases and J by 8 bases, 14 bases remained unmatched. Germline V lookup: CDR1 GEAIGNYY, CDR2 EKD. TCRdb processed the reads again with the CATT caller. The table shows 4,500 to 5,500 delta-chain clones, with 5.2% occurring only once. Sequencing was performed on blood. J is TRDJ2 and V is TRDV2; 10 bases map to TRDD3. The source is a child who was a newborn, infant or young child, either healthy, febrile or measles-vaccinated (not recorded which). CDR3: CACDPLTTGGFKAQLFF. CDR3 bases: TGTGCCTGTGACCCACTTACTACTGGGGGATTTAAGGCACAACTCTTCTTT.